This T cell receptor (beta chain) originates from a study of blood T cells in healthy people across ages. A J-beta primer mix and a sample-barcoded 5' primer were used in a second PCR of roughly 6 to 11 cycles. TCRdb re-derived calls from the 5' RACE reads in MiXCR, one entry per CDR3 protein. The table shows approximately 1.5 million distinct CDR3 sequences, with 30% to 40% occurring only once. This CDR3 comprises 15 residues. V gave up 5 bases and J gave up 10 bases; unmatched junction bases: 11. The V gene's germline CDR1 is SGHTA and CDR2 FQGNSA. The chain employs TRBV7-2 and TRBJ1-6, with 7 bases that match TRBD1. Input material: blood. This TCR derives from a woman in her twenties or thirties in good health. This CDR3 is CASSARQGGGSPLHF. In DNA, the CDR3 is TGTGCCAGCAGCGCCAGACAGGGAGGAGGCTCACCCCTCCACTTT.